This TCR beta chain was recorded in a study of shared clonotypes between healthy human individuals. Sequencing used immunoSEQ multiplex PCR; TCRdb keeps in-frame clones, though not all of them. Of over a million clones in the sample, around 97% were seen once. Germline V gives CDR1 SGHNT, CDR2 YYREEE (reference sequence). The CDR3 loop spans 15 amino acids. V was pared by 1 base and J by 5 bases, with 8 bases of the junction left unmatched. The chain is built from TRBV5-4 and TRBJ2-5; 7 bases align to TRBD2. Sample: naive CD4+ T cells sorted from blood. The subset was: CD45RA+ positively selected. This receptor was obtained from a young man in good health. The CDR3 loop is CASSLKSGIGETQYF. The CDR3 DNA reads as TGTGCCAGCAGCTTGAAAAGCGGGATCGGGGAGACCCAGTACTTC.